The rows below give T cell receptor beta chains drawn from one sample of a study of CD8+ T cells in alopecia areata. Measured with immunoSEQ multiplex PCR; TCRdb has only the in-frame clones, and not every one. The table shows approximately 210,000 clones, with roughly 60% occurring only once. The starting material was CD4+ T cells sorted from blood, obtained at week 24, from a patient treated with tofacitinib. Receptors originate from a human donor with alopecia areata. Each CDR3 is given with its conserved first and last residue. The D gene is left open where the match is weak. Rows give clone size only sometimes, using once, few, many, or a class for an expanded clone.

j_gene,d_gene,v_gene,abundance,CDR3aa,CDR3nt
TRBJ2-1,-,TRBV29-1,-,CSVDRTYNEQFF,TGCAGCGTCGACAGGACTTACAATGAGCAGTTCTTC
TRBJ2-7,-,TRBV5-1,few,CASSLGAGNYEQYF,TGCGCCAGCAGCTTGGGGGCAGGAAACTACGAGCAGTACTTC
TRBJ1-1,TRBD1,TRBV30,-,CAWAGQGITEAFF,TGTGCCTGGGCCGGACAGGGGATCACTGAAGCTTTCTTT
TRBJ2-7,-,TRBV5-6,once,CASSLDNRYEQYF,TGTGCCAGCAGCTTGGACAATCGTTACGAGCAGTACTTC
TRBJ2-2,-,TRBV30,few,CAWRLGGNTGELFF,TGTGCCTGGAGACTTGGAGGGAACACCGGGGAGCTGTTTTTT
TRBJ1-2,-,TRBV29-1,-,CSVGEGYTF,TGCAGCGTTGGAGAGGGCTACACCTTC
TRBJ2-3,-,TRBV29-1,-,CSVREGSSDTQYF,TGCAGCGTTCGCGAGGGGAGTTCAGATACGCAGTATTTT
TRBJ2-3,-,TRBV5-1,-,CASSTRASTDTQYF,TGCGCCAGCAGCACCAGGGCTAGCACAGATACGCAGTATTTT
TRBJ2-3,TRBD2,TRBV19,-,CASSPGLAGKRDTQYF,TGTGCCAGTAGTCCCGGACTAGCGGGGAAGAGAGATACGCAGTATTTT
TRBJ2-3,-,TRBV20-1,-,CSSSTADTQYF,TGCAGTTCAAGTACAGCCGATACGCAGTATTTT
TRBJ1-3,-,TRBV27,-,CASSSYGRKSSGNTIYF,TGTGCCAGCAGTTCCTATGGACGGAAGAGCTCTGGAAACACCATATATTTT